The 19 T cell receptor beta chains below were found in one sample sequenced in a study of blood T cell repertoires in COVID-19. Clones were read by immunoSEQ multiplex PCR, and TCRdb kept only the in-frame ones, dropping some. The data contain 130,000 to 150,000 clones, roughly 90% of them singletons. Input material: PBMCs or T cells enriched from blood (not recorded which). These receptors were taken from a middle-aged woman who had been exposed to COVID-19.

The gene calls are TRBV6-5 and TRBJ1-3, with D unresolved. Germline loops: CDR1 MNHEY, CDR2 SVGAGI. The V and J ends lost 6 bases and 0 bases respectively, with 6 bases between them. CDR3 length: 13 residues. The CDR3 nucleotides read TGTGCCAGCAGCGGTTTCTCTGGAAACACCATATATTTT. It codes for CASSGFSGNTIYF.

J is TRBJ1-2 and V is TRBV9; 10 bases line up with TRBD1. After removal of 3 bases from V and 7 bases from J, the junction contained 6 bases not matched to a gene. Germline assignment: CDR1 SGDLS and CDR2 YYNGEE. CDR3 length: 14 residues. CDR3 sequence: CASSDGTGDFGYTF. DNA for the CDR3: TGTGCCAGCAGCGACGGGACAGGGGATTTTGGCTACACCTTC.

The chain employs TRBV9 and TRBJ2-2; 8 nucleotides match TRBD2. The V gene's germline CDR1 is SGDLS and CDR2 YYNGEE. This CDR3 has 18 residues. The V gene end was trimmed by 0 bases and the J gene end by 0 bases; junction bases not matched to a gene: 7. For the CDR3, the DNA is TGTGCCAGCAGCGTAGCTACGGGGGGGTACGCGAACACCGGGGAGCTGTTTTTT. Translated, it gives CASSVATGGYANTGELFF.

V usage is TRBV28 and J usage is TRBJ2-7, with D hard to call. This CDR3 region has 11 residues. Germline V CDR1 and CDR2: MDHEN, SYDVKM. The ends were cut back, 5 bases at V and 7 bases at J, with 9 bases in the middle. CDR3 loop: CASSLLFEQYF. CDR3 in DNA: TGTGCCAGCAGTCTTCTATTTGAGCAGTACTTC.

The chain employs TRBV7-9 and TRBJ1-6, with D possibly matching TRBD1 (6 bases). V lost 1 base and J 8 bases, leaving 21 bases between the germline ends. The CDR3 extends over 18 amino acids. Germline V gene data show CDR1 as SEHNR and CDR2 as FQNEAQ (reference sequence). CDR3 loop: CASSLERDGGYWHSPLHF. In DNA form, the CDR3 reads TGTGCCAGCAGCTTAGAGCGGGACGGGGGCTATTGGCATTCACCCCTCCACTTT.

This rearrangement joins TRBV19 to TRBJ1-1; D is perhaps TRBD1 (5 bases). Trimming left V 3 bases short and J 1 base short, with 9 bases between. Per germline, CDR1 LNHDA and CDR2 SQIVND (reference sequence). The CDR3 loop spans 14 amino acids. This CDR3 reads CASSIGQGNTEAFF. Written as DNA, the CDR3 is TGTGCCAGTAGTATCGGCCAGGGGAACACTGAAGCTTTCTTT.

V and J are TRBV18 and TRBJ2-1, with D possibly being TRBD2 (5 bases). Per germline, CDR1 KGHSH and CDR2 LQKENI. Trimming removed 2 bases from V and 8 bases from J, with 7 bases in between. The CDR3 is 12 residues long. CDR3 sequence (DNA): TGTGCCAGCTCACCAACTAGGTATGAGCAGTTCTTC. Amino acids: CASSPTRYEQFF.

The chain uses TRBV13 and TRBJ1-1; 10 positions match TRBD1. CDR1 and CDR2 from the germline V gene are PRHDT and FYEKMQ (reference sequence). The CDR3 loop spans 13 amino acids. The junction had 2 bases not matched to a gene; V was cut back by 5 bases and J by 5 bases. The CDR3 DNA reads TGTGCCAGCAGCGACAGGGGGCGGACTGAAGCTTTCTTT. This translates into CASSDRGRTEAFF.

This clone was detected only once. V usage is TRBV19 and J usage is TRBJ2-1, with 9 bases identical to TRBD2. V lost 7 bases and J lost 9; bases outside the gene matches: 4. CDR3 length: 12 residues. CDR1 and CDR2 (germline): LNHDA, SQIVND (reference sequence). The CDR3, as DNA: TGTGCCAGTATAGGGACTAGCACTGAGCAGTTCTTC. This gives the protein CASIGTSTEQFF.

The chain's CDR3 is CASSPGQGPYEQYF. DNA for the CDR3: TGTGCCAGCTCACCCGGACAGGGTCCCTACGAGCAGTACTTC. V is TRBV18 and J is TRBJ2-7, with TRBD1 matching over 8 bases. The CDR3 runs to 14 residues. Trimming took 3 bases from V and 2 from J; bases not matched to a gene: 3. The germline gives CDR1 KGHSH, CDR2 LQKENI.

This chain connects TRBV11-2 to TRBJ1-4, with 7 bases that match TRBD1. This CDR3 contains 16 residues. V lost 1 base, J lost 3 bases, and 5 bases stayed unmatched. CDR1 and CDR2 from the germline V gene are SGHAT and FQNNGV. DNA for the CDR3: TGTGCCAGCAGCTTAGGCAGGGGGGCAGCTAATGAAAAACTGTTTTTT. Protein sequence: CASSLGRGAANEKLFF.

The rearrangement links TRBV29-1 to TRBJ2-1, with 12 positions matching TRBD2. The CDR3 is 16 residues long. With V trimmed by 4 bases and J by 7 bases, 11 bases remained unmatched. The germline V gene has CDR1 SQVTM and CDR2 ANQGSEA. CDR3 protein: CSVGTSGIDPRNEQFF. CDR3 coding DNA: TGCAGCGTTGGGACTAGCGGGATTGACCCTAGGAATGAGCAGTTCTTC.

The V gene is TRBV28, the J gene TRBJ1-2; D might be TRBD1 (6 bases). V lost 7 bases, J lost 4 bases, and 16 bases lay in between. From germline, CDR1 is MDHEN and CDR2 SYDVKM. CDR3 length equals 14 residues. CDR3 residues: CASITGGPSYGYTF. In DNA, the CDR3 is TGTGCCAGCATCACGGGGGGCCCCTCCTATGGCTACACCTTC.

The chain joins TRBV6-2 or TRBV6-3 to TRBJ1-2, with 8 bases that match TRBD1. With 6 bases clipped from V and 5 bases from J, the junction kept 5 bases outside the gene matches. Germline values: CDR1 MNHEY, CDR2 SVGEGT. The length of the CDR3 is 13 residues. CDR3: CASSPRTGYGYTF. DNA for the CDR3: TGTGCCAGCAGCCCCCGGACAGGGTATGGCTACACCTTC.

The chain employs TRBV29-1 and TRBJ2-7; D uncertain. CDR1 and CDR2 from the germline V gene are SQVTM and ANQGSEA. Between the trimmed V and J ends, which lost 7 bases and 4 bases, there was a span of 11 bases. The CDR3 consists of 11 residues. The CDR3 reads CSASWAYEQYF. CDR3 bases: TGCAGCGCCTCTTGGGCATACGAGCAGTACTTC.

This chain uses TRBV4-3 with TRBJ1-2, with 10 nucleotides matching TRBD1. Trimming at V came to 0 bases and at J to 7 bases, leaving 8 bases not matched to a gene. The CDR3 extends over 16 amino acids. Germline values: CDR1 LGHNA, CDR2 YSLEER. CDR3 protein: CASSQEGGTGASGYTF. The CDR3 nucleotides read TGCGCCAGCAGCCAAGAAGGCGGGACAGGGGCGAGTGGCTACACCTTC.

V gene TRBV6-2 or TRBV6-3 combines with J gene TRBJ2-3; TRBD1 agrees at 8 bases. There are 14 residues in the CDR3. The junction had 4 bases not matched to a gene; V was cut back by 5 bases and J by 3 bases. CDR1 is MNHEY, CDR2 SVGEGT, per germline. Here the CDR3 reads CASSGYRGTDTQYF. The CDR3 DNA follows: TGTGCCAGCAGTGGGTACAGGGGGACAGATACGCAGTATTTT.

The rearrangement joins TRBV5-1 to TRBJ1-1; no reliable D call. The germline V and J ends were trimmed by 8 bases and 4 bases, with 12 bases remaining between them. This CDR3 has 12 residues. Germline assignment: CDR1 SGHRS and CDR2 YFSETQ. The CDR3 region has the DNA TGCGCCAGAAAAACCCGGGGCACTGAAGCTTTCTTT. The encoded protein is CARKTRGTEAFF.

Regarding this clone: At one end, the junction sequence differs from germline, possibly due to a read error. The rearrangement joins TRBV2 to TRBJ2-6; 12 nucleotides agree with TRBD2. The CDR3 is 19 amino acids. Germline CDR1 reads SNHLY; CDR2 reads FYNNEI. Here the CDR3 reads CACSLAGGQMGSGANVLTF. For the CDR3, the DNA is TGTGCCTGCAGTCTAGCGGGGGGGCAGATGGGCTCTGGGGCCAACGTCCTGACTTTC.